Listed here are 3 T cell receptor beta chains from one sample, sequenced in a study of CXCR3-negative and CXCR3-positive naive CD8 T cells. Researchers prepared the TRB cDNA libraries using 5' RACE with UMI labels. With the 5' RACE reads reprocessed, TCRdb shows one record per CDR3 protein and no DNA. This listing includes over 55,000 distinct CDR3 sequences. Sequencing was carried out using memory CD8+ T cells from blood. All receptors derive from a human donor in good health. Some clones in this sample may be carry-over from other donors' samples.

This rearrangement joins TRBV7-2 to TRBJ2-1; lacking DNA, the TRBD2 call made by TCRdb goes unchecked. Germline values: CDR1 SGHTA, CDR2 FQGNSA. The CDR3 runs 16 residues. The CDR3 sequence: CASSPAAGGSYNEQFF.

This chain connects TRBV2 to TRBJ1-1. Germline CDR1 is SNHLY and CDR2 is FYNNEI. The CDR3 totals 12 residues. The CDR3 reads CASSDISFEDFF.

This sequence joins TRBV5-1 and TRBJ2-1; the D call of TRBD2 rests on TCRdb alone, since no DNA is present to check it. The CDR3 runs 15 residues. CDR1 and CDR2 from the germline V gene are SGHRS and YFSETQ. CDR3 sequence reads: CASSFSTSGNNEQFF.